These T cell receptor beta chains were read from a single sample in a study of a mutant IDH1 vaccine in newly diagnosed glioma. For these receptors, no antigen is known. Some clones are missing from TCRdb's copy, which holds only in-frame ones; the method was immunoSEQ multiplex PCR. The profile shows 75,000 to 85,000 clones, about 91% of them singletons. The sequenced sample was PBMCs, obtained from a glioma patient whose treatment included an IDH1 peptide vaccine. The receptor set was obtained from a woman aged 45 to 65 with glioma. CDR3s include the opening cysteine and the closing phenylalanine or tryptophan. D genes are given only for firm matches. Expanded clones are given a class, and other clones once, few, many or no size at all.

V	J	D	size	CDR3	DNA
TRBV11-2	TRBJ2-3	TRBD1	-	CASSLGHRGLSDTQYF	TGTGCCAGCAGCTTAGGTCACAGGGGTCTGTCAGATACGCAGTATTTT
TRBV4-1	TRBJ1-2	TRBD1	-	CASRWDSSYGYTF	TGCGCCAGCAGATGGGACAGCTCCTATGGCTACACCTTC
TRBV27	TRBJ2-2	TRBD2	-	CASSPSGSGTGELFF	TGTGCCAGCAGCCCTAGCGGGAGTGGTACCGGGGAGCTGTTTTTT
TRBV5-1	TRBJ2-1	-	-	CASSLAQKGDEQFF	TGCGCCAGCAGCTTGGCCCAAAAGGGGGATGAGCAGTTCTTC
TRBV28	TRBJ1-4	-	-	CASSFLAGNEKLFF	TGTGCCAGCAGTTTCTTAGCCGGGAATGAAAAACTGTTTTTT
TRBV18	TRBJ1-2	-	-	CASSPGLLGYTF	TGTGCCAGCTCTCCGGGCCTCTTGGGCTACACCTTC
TRBV28	TRBJ2-5	-	-	CASTQEETQYF	TGTGCCAGCACGCAGGAGGAGACCCAGTACTTC
TRBV11-2	TRBJ1-4	-	few	CASSGRNEKLFF	TGTGCCAGCAGCGGACGGAATGAAAAACTGTTTTTT
TRBV29-1	TRBJ2-1	-	-	CSVEGRGPYNEQFF	TGCAGCGTTGAGGGACGGGGTCCCTACAATGAGCAGTTCTTC
TRBV11-2	TRBJ2-5	TRBD1	-	CASRRAGTGALEQYF	TGTGCCAGCAGGCGGGCCGGGACAGGGGCCCTAGAGCAGTACTTC
TRBV6-6	TRBJ2-7	-	-	CASSARDRTYEQYF	TGTGCCAGCAGCGCTCGGGACCGCACCTACGAGCAGTACTTC
TRBV27	TRBJ1-6	-	-	CASSPRNSPLHF	TGTGCCAGCAGTCCCCGAAATTCACCCCTCCACTTT
TRBV7-7	TRBJ2-2	-	-	CASSPQGGSNTGELFF	TGTGCTAGCAGCCCCCAGGGGGGGTCGAACACCGGGGAGCTGTTTTTT
TRBV30	TRBJ2-3	-	-	CAWSVGGADTQYF	TGTGCCTGGAGTGTCGGAGGGGCAGATACGCAGTATTTT
TRBV19	TRBJ2-2	-	-	CASRNYPGELFF	TGTGCCAGTAGGAATTATCCCGGGGAGCTGTTTTTT
TRBV6-1	TRBJ2-7	TRBD1	-	CASCDRGTGYEQYF	TGTGCCAGTTGTGACAGGGGGACCGGATACGAGCAGTACTTC
TRBV5-1	TRBJ1-1	TRBD1	-	CASLPGQGESGKPEAFF	TGCGCCAGCCTTCCGGGACAGGGAGAAAGCGGCAAACCTGAAGCTTTCTTT
TRBV7-2	TRBJ1-5	-	-	CASSLTNNQPQHF	TGTGCCAGCAGCTTAACTAACAATCAGCCCCAGCATTTT
TRBV18	TRBJ2-7	-	few	CASSPGYEQYF	TGTGCCAGCTCACCCGGCTACGAGCAGTACTTC
TRBV2	TRBJ2-2	TRBD1	-	CASSERTGGLPGELFF	TGTGCCAGCAGTGAAAGGACAGGGGGATTACCCGGGGAGCTGTTTTTT
TRBV6-5	TRBJ2-7	-	-	CASSYSGKMSYEQYF	TGTGCCAGCAGTTACTCAGGGAAAATGTCCTACGAGCAGTACTTC
TRBV5-4	TRBJ2-7	TRBD2	-	CASSRGTSGIYEQYF	TGTGCCAGCAGCAGGGGTACTAGCGGGATCTACGAGCAGTACTTC
TRBV28	TRBJ1-1	-	-	CASSRQTIEAFF	TGTGCCAGCAGTCGACAAACTATTGAAGCTTTCTTT
TRBV7-3	TRBJ2-1	TRBD1	-	CASRLDRGPYNEQFF	TGTGCCAGCAGACTAGACAGGGGCCCCTACAATGAGCAGTTCTTC
TRBV11-2	TRBJ1-2	-	-	CASSEVQVRYGYTF	TGTGCCAGCAGCGAAGTCCAGGTGCGCTATGGCTACACCTTC
TRBV10-3	TRBJ1-1	-	-	CAISETGDTEAFF	TGTGCCATCAGTGAGACAGGAGACACTGAAGCTTTCTTT
TRBV5-4	TRBJ2-7	TRBD2	-	CASSSGGSGALAYEQYF	TGTGCCAGCAGCTCGGGAGGTAGCGGGGCCCTTGCCTACGAGCAGTACTTC
TRBV6-5	TRBJ1-1	-	few	CASKTRMNTEAFF	TGTGCCAGCAAGACGAGGATGAACACTGAAGCTTTCTTT
TRBV5-1	TRBJ2-5	-	-	CASSFGGSREETQYF	TGCGCCAGCAGCTTTGGTGGCAGCAGAGAAGAGACCCAGTACTTC
TRBV5-1	TRBJ2-3	TRBD1	-	CASSPDRADTQYF	TGTGCCAGCAGCCCTGACAGGGCAGATACGCAGTATTTT
TRBV6-1	TRBJ2-7	-	-	CASSEVDYQSYEQYF	TGTGCCAGCAGTGAAGTGGACTACCAGTCCTACGAGCAGTACTTC
TRBV28	TRBJ1-1	TRBD1	-	CASSFPVQGARAFF	TGTGCCAGCAGTTTTCCAGTTCAGGGGGCTCGAGCTTTCTTT
TRBV30	TRBJ2-7	-	-	CVLTRDNSYEQYF	TGTGTGCTTACCCGGGACAATTCCTACGAGCAGTACTTC
TRBV9	TRBJ1-2	TRBD1	-	CASSVSVIGDRDHGYTF	TGTGCCAGCAGCGTATCCGTAATTGGGGACAGGGACCATGGCTACACCTTC